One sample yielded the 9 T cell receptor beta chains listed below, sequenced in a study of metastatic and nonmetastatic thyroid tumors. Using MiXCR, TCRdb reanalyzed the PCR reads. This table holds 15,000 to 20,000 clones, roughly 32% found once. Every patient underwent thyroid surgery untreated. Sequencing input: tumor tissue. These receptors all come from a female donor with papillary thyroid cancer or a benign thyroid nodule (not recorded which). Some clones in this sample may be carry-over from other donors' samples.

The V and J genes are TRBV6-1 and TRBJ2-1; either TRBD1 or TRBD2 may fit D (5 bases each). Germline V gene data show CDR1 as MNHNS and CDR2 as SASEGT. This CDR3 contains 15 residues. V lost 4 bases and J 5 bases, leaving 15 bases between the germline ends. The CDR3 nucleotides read TGTGCCAGCAGTGGCCGGGACCGCTCACACAATGAGCAGTTCTTC. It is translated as CASSGRDRSHNEQFF.

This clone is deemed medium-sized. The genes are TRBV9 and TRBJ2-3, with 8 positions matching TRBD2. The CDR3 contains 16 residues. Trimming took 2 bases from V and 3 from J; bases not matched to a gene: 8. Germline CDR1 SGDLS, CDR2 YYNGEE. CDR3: CASSVSGGGITDTQYF. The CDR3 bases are TGTGCCAGCAGCGTGTCGGGCGGGGGGATTACAGATACGCAGTATTTT.

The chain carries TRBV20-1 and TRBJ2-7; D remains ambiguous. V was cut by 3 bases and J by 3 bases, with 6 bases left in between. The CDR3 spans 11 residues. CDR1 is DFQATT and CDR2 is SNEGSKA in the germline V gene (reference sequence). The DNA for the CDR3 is TGCAGTGCTAGTGAAGTCTACGAGCAGTACTTC. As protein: CSASEVYEQYF.

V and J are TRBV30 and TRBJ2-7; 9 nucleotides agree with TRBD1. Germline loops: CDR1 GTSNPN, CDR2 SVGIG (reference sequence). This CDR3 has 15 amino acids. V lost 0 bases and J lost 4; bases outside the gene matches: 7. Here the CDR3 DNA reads TGTGCCTGGAGTGTAGGGGACAGGGTTTTGTACGAGCAGTACTTC. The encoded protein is CAWSVGDRVLYEQYF.

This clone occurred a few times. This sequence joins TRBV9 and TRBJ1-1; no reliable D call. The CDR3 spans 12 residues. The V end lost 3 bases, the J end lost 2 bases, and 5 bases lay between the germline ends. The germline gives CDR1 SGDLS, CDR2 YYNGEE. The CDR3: CASSGSNTEAFF. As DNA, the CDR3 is TGTGCCAGCAGCGGATCTAACACTGAAGCTTTCTTT.

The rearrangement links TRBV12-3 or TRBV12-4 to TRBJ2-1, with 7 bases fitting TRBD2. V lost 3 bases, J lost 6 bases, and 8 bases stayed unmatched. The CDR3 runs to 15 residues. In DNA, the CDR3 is TGTGCCAGCAGTTTTACGACTAGCTCTTCCAATGAGCAGTTCTTC. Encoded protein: CASSFTTSSSNEQFF.

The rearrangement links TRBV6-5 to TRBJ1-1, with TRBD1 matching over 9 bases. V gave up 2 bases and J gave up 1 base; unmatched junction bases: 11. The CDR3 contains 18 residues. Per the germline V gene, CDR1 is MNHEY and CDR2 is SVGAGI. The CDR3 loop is CASSYPTGGRAGNTEAFF. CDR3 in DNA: TGTGCCAGCAGTTACCCTACAGGGGGCAGGGCTGGGAACACTGAAGCTTTCTTT.

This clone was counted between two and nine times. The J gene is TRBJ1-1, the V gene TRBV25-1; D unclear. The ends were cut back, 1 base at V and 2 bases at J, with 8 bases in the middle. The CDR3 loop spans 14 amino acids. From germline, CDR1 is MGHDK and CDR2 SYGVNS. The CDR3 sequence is CASSEFRANTEAFF. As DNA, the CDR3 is TGTGCCAGCAGTGAATTTAGGGCTAACACTGAAGCTTTCTTT.

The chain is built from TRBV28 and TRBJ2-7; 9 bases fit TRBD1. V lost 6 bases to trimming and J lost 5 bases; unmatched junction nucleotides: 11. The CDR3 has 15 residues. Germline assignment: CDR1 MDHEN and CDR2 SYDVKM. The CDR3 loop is CASRQHYRGPDEQYV. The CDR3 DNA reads TGTGCCAGCAGACAGCACTACAGGGGGCCCGACGAGCAGTACGTC.